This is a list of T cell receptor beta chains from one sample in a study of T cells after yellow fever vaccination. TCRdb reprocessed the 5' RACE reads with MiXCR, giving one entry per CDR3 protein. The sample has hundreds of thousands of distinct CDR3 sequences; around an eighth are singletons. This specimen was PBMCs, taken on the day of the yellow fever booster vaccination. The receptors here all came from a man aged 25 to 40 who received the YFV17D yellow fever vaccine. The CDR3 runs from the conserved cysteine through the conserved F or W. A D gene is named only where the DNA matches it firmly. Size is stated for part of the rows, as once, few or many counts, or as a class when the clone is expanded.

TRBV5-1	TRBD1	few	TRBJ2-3	TGCGCCAGCAGCTCCAACCTGGGACAGCATACGCAGTATTTT	CASSSNLGQHTQYF
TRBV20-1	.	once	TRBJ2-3	TGCAGTGCTAGAGACCCCCGCGGGGCAGATACGCAGTATTTT	CSARDPRGADTQYF
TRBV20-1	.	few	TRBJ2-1	TGCAGTGCTAGGGATTATTGGGACGGAGGGTACAATGAGCAGTTCTTC	CSARDYWDGGYNEQFF
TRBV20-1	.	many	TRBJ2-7	TGCAGTGCTAGCCCCCCTGCTGCCGAGCAGTACTTC	CSASPPAAEQYF
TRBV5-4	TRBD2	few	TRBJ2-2	TGTGCCAGCAGCCCAGTGCGGGAGGGCCCTTCCGGGGAGCTGTTTTTT	CASSPVREGPSGELFF
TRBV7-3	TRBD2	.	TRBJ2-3	TGTGCCAGCAGCTTAAATCTAGCGGGACGCACAGATACGCAGTATTTT	CASSLNLAGRTDTQYF
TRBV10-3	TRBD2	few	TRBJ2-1	TGTGCCATCGGCGGGGGGAGCTCCTACAATGAGCAGTTCTTC	CAIGGGSSYNEQFF
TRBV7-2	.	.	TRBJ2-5	TGTGCCAGCAGCCCAGGGGGGAAGTCGCAAGAGACCCAGTACTTC	CASSPGGKSQETQYF
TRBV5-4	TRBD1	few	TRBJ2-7	TGTGCCAGCAGCTGGGTGACAGGGGGCCCCTACGAGCAGTACTTC	CASSWVTGGPYEQYF
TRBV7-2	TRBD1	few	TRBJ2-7	TGTGCCAGCAGCTTACACCCCGGACAGGGGGCAAGGGAGCAGTACTTC	CASSLHPGQGAREQYF